One and the same sample provided the 11 T cell receptor beta chains below, sequenced in a study of T cell repertoires in cytomegalovirus infection. TCRdb re-analysed the reads in MiXCR, keeping a single row per CDR3 protein. Among over 150,000 distinct CDR3 sequences listed, roughly 19% were seen once. Sequenced sample: PBMCs. These TCRs come from a human donor in good health (CMV status not recorded). Some clones in this sample may be carry-over from other donors' samples.

The chain has TRBV5-1 and TRBJ1-1; D uncertain. Germline V gene lookup returns CDR1 SGHRS and CDR2 YFSETQ. V shed 0 bases and J shed 2 bases, with 8 bases lying between them. There are 14 residues in the CDR3. CDR3 coding DNA: TGCGCCAGCAGCTTGGCCTCGGCCAACACTGAAGCTTTCTTT. This encodes CASSLASANTEAFF.

The V call is TRBV19, the J call TRBJ1-1, with D maybe TRBD1 (6 bases). This CDR3 is built from 13 residues. The V and J ends lost 8 bases and 1 base respectively, with 11 bases between them. The V gene's germline CDR1 is LNHDA and CDR2 SQIVND (reference sequence). The CDR3 DNA follows: TGTGCCAGTTTCCCACAGGGGAACACTGAAGCTTTCTTT. This encodes CASFPQGNTEAFF.

The sample holds a few counts of this clonotype. V is TRBV12-3 or TRBV12-4 and J is TRBJ2-3; D is undetermined. The CDR3 has 15 residues. Trimming shortened V by 1 base and J by 0 bases, and 8 bases separated the two germline ends. CDR3 sequence: CASSLGGVSTDTQYF. For the CDR3, the DNA is TGTGCCAGCAGTTTAGGTGGGGTGAGCACAGATACGCAGTATTTT.

This clonotype has more than one count but fewer than ten. The chain links TRBV29-1 to TRBJ1-1; 9 positions agree with TRBD1. The CDR3 is made up of 14 amino acids. V lost 7 bases to trimming and J lost 5 bases; unmatched junction nucleotides: 11. Germline-derived CDR1 and CDR2 are SQVTM and ANQGSEA. In DNA, the CDR3 is TGCAGCGGAGACCAGACAGGGGGAGGTACTGAAGCTTTCTTT. Encoded protein: CSGDQTGGGTEAFF.

This clonotype has a handful of counts. The rearrangement uses TRBV25-1 and TRBJ1-1, with D unclear. CDR1 is MGHDK, CDR2 SYGVNS, per germline. Trimming cost V 0 bases and J 1 base, with 6 bases left between them. This CDR3 comprises 14 residues. The CDR3 bases are TGTGCCAGCAGTGAATATCAGTCGAACACTGAAGCTTTCTTT. Amino acids: CASSEYQSNTEAFF.

The chain is built from TRBV15 and TRBJ1-3; 10 bases align to TRBD1. Germline CDR1 reads LNHNV; CDR2 reads YYDKDF (reference sequence). The CDR3 has 19 amino acids. Trimming at V came to 1 base and at J to 0 bases, leaving 9 bases not matched to a gene. The CDR3 nucleotides read TGTGCCACCAGCAGAGCCCGGGACAGGGGCTTGTCCTCTGGAAACACCATATATTTT. It encodes CATSRARDRGLSSGNTIYF.

This clonotype was observed a handful of times. This chain connects TRBV15 to TRBJ2-3; 9 bases match TRBD2. Trimming removed 6 bases from V and 5 bases from J; junction bases left unmatched: 6. The CDR3 totals 14 residues. Per germline, CDR1 LNHNV and CDR2 YYDKDF (reference sequence). This CDR3 reads CATRLSGGLDTQYF. The CDR3, as DNA: TGTGCCACCAGACTAAGCGGGGGGCTAGATACGCAGTATTTT. The full variable domain, completed using reference TRBV15 and TRBJ2-3, is DAMVIQNPRYQVTQFGKPVTLSCSQTLNHNVMYWYQQKSSQAPKLLFHYYDKDFNNEADTPDNFQSRRPNTSFCFLDIRSPGLGDTAMYLCATRLSGGLDTQYFGPGTRLTVL.

The chain has TRBV6-6 and TRBJ1-1; TRBD1 might be the D (6 bases). Trimming shortened V by 2 bases and J by 3 bases, and 10 bases separated the two germline ends. This CDR3 spans 14 amino acids. The germline V gene encodes CDR1 MNHNY and CDR2 SVGAGI (reference sequence). In nucleotides, the CDR3 is TGTGCCAGCAGTTACGGGGGACAATACACTGAAGCTTTCTTT. Protein: CASSYGGQYTEAFF.

This clonotype has a handful of counts. J is TRBJ2-7 and V is TRBV3-1; 11 bases are shared with TRBD2. The CDR3 is made up of 16 amino acids. CDR1 LGHDT and CDR2 YNNKEL come from the germline V gene (reference sequence). Germline trimming cut 2 bases from V and 2 bases from J; bases unmatched to any gene: 5. The CDR3 nucleotides are TGTGCCAGCAGCCAACGTACTAGCGGGAGTCCCTACGAGCAGTACTTC. Amino acids: CASSQRTSGSPYEQYF.

The V and J genes are TRBV7-2 and TRBJ2-5, with D perhaps matching TRBD2 (5 bases). Per the germline V gene, CDR1 is SGHTA and CDR2 is FQGNSA. The CDR3 covers 16 residues. V gave up 0 bases and J gave up 5 bases, with 16 bases separating them. As DNA, the CDR3 is TGTGCCAGCAGCTTAGCGTCGTCGGGGAGAGGGGAGACCCAGTACTTC. As protein: CASSLASSGRGETQYF.

Ten or more counts support this clonotype. CDR3 bases: TGTGCCAGCAGAAGACAGGGAACAGCTGGAAACACCATATATTTT. It translates to CASRRQGTAGNTIYF. This rearrangement joins TRBV12-3 or TRBV12-4 to TRBJ1-3; TRBD1 matches at 7 bases. Losses at the gene ends were 6 bases for V and 2 bases for J; bases not matched to a gene: 7. CDR3 length: 15 amino acids.